A selection of T cell receptor beta chains follows, all from one sample in a study of blood T cell repertoires in COVID-19. Sequencing used immunoSEQ multiplex PCR; TCRdb keeps in-frame clones, though not all of them. The table lists about 480,000 clones, 70% to 90% of them singletons. The material sequenced was PBMCs or T cells enriched from blood (not recorded which). The receptors derive from a woman aged 40 to 50 who had recovered from COVID-19. Both conserved end residues are part of each CDR3. D genes are given only for firm matches. Expanded clones are given a class, and other clones once, few, many or no size at all.

TRBJ1-2	TRBV27	-	-	CASSLGAPNNYGYTF	TGTGCCAGCAGTTTGGGGGCCCCGAATAACTATGGCTACACCTTC
TRBJ2-7	TRBV4-1	once	-	CASSQVDLNSYEQYF	TGCGCCAGCAGCCAGGTCGACTTAAACTCCTACGAGCAGTACTTC
TRBJ1-6	TRBV7-8	-	-	CASSLASGGAKTNNSPLHF	TGTGCCAGCAGCTTAGCCTCGGGGGGCGCCAAGACCAATAATTCACCCCTCCACTTT
TRBJ1-5	TRBV2	few	-	CASSVGRGPDQPQHF	TGTGCCAGCAGTGTGGGCAGGGGACCGGATCAGCCCCAGCATTTT
TRBJ1-1	TRBV29-1	-	TRBD1	CSVYNRGGTEAFF	TGCAGCGTCTATAACAGGGGGGGCACTGAAGCTTTCTTT
TRBJ2-3	TRBV3-1/TRBV3-2	-	-	CASISSDRRTADTQYF	TGTGCCAGCATCTCCTCGGATCGGAGGACAGCAGATACGCAGTATTTT
TRBJ2-5	TRBV2	-	-	CASSESRNQETQYF	TGTGCCAGCAGTGAGAGCAGGAACCAAGAGACCCAGTACTTC
TRBJ1-4	TRBV6-1	-	-	CASSDGGLDEKLFF	TGTGCCAGCAGTGACGGGGGGCTCGACGAAAAACTGTTTTTT
TRBJ1-2	TRBV12-3/TRBV12-4	-	-	CASSFSDAGGYTF	TGTGCCAGCAGTTTCTCGGACGCGGGGGGCTACACCTTC
TRBJ2-7	TRBV2	-	TRBD2	CASRDGLAGTHEQYF	TGTGCCAGCAGGGACGGACTAGCGGGAACCCACGAGCAGTACTTC
TRBJ1-2	TRBV20-1	-	-	CSASSLGDNYGYTF	TGCAGTGCTAGTTCCCTGGGCGATAACTATGGCTACACCTTC
TRBJ2-5	TRBV7-2	-	TRBD1	CASSQTGVGETQYF	TGTGCCAGCAGCCAGACAGGGGTAGGAGAGACCCAGTACTTC
TRBJ1-2	TRBV30	-	TRBD1	CAWGQGAGYTF	TGTGCCTGGGGACAGGGGGCTGGCTACACCTTC
TRBJ1-3	TRBV11-1	-	TRBD1	CASSRRDRNSGNTIYF	TGTGCCAGCAGCCGCCGGGACAGGAATTCTGGAAACACCATATATTTT
TRBJ2-1	TRBV7-6	-	TRBD2	CASSQRTSGYNEQFF	TGTGCCAGCAGCCAAAGAACTAGCGGCTACAATGAGCAGTTCTTC
TRBJ2-5	TRBV9	-	TRBD2	CASSAGGAQETQYF	TGTGCCAGCAGCGCCGGGGGGGCCCAAGAGACCCAGTACTTC
TRBJ1-2	TRBV7-6	-	-	CASSLKDTTNYGYTF	TGTGCCAGCAGCTTAAAAGACACAACTAACTATGGCTACACCTTC
TRBJ1-2	TRBV19	-	-	CASSMLDTTNYGYTF	TGTGCCAGTAGTATGCTGGACACCACTAACTATGGCTACACCTTC
TRBJ1-1	TRBV11-2	-	-	CASSLWEGSLNTEAFF	TGTGCCAGCAGCTTGTGGGAGGGGAGCTTGAACACTGAAGCTTTCTTT
TRBJ2-2	TRBV3-1/TRBV3-2	-	-	CASSPVGLGTNTGELFF	TGTGCCAGCAGCCCCGTAGGACTGGGAACGAACACCGGGGAGCTGTTTTTT
TRBJ1-6	TRBV5-1	once	-	CASSPGQNPSNSPLHF	TGCGCCAGCAGCCCCGGACAGAATCCTAGTAATTCACCCCTCCACTTT
TRBJ1-1	TRBV27	-	-	CASSGQRNTEAFF	TGTGCCAGCAGCGGACAGAGAAACACTGAAGCTTTCTTT
TRBJ1-1	TRBV5-8	-	TRBD1	CASSMTGGSGEAFF	TGTGCCAGCAGCATGACAGGGGGTAGCGGTGAAGCTTTCTTT
TRBJ2-6	TRBV5-5	-	-	CASSLAYISGANVLTF	TGTGCCAGCAGCTTGGCATACATCTCTGGGGCCAACGTCCTGACTTTC
TRBJ1-6	TRBV7-2	-	-	CASSYTTAISPLHF	TGTGCCAGCAGTTACACCACAGCAATTTCACCCCTCCACTTT
TRBJ2-3	TRBV2	-	TRBD1	CASSADRGFTDTQYF	TGTGCCAGCAGTGCGGACAGGGGTTTCACAGATACGCAGTATTTT